These 9 T cell receptor beta chains came from one sample sequenced in a study of blood T cell repertoires in COVID-19. TCRdb's copy holds only in-frame clones and misses some; the assay was immunoSEQ multiplex PCR. The sample has around 480,000 clones; about 87% are singletons. Sequenced: peripheral blood. The receptors come from a woman aged 45-59 years with COVID-19, enrolled during active disease.

In its sample, this clone was seen a few times. This rearrangement joins TRBV27 to TRBJ2-5; possible D gene TRBD2, 5 bases. Trimming shortened V by 6 bases and J by 0 bases, and 8 bases separated the two germline ends. The germline CDR1 and CDR2 sequences are MNHEY and SMNVEV (reference sequence). The length of the CDR3 is 13 residues. The CDR3 spells CASRRGNQETQYF. The CDR3 region has the DNA TGTGCCAGCAGAAGAGGGAACCAAGAGACCCAGTACTTC.

The J gene is TRBJ1-2, the V gene TRBV12-3 or TRBV12-4; 8 nucleotides agree with TRBD1. The CDR3 is made up of 13 amino acids. Germline trimming cut 6 bases from V and 9 bases from J; bases unmatched to any gene: 9. The CDR3 reads CASSYGQGLSYTF. The CDR3 DNA follows: TGTGCCAGCAGCTACGGACAGGGCCTAAGCTACACCTTC.

The V gene is TRBV14, the J gene TRBJ1-1, with 9 bases matching TRBD1. CDR1 and CDR2 (germline): SGHDN, FVKESK. CDR3 size: 14 residues. Germline trimming cut 3 bases from V and 4 bases from J; bases unmatched to any gene: 3. CDR3 region: CASSQGQGSTEAFF. The CDR3 DNA reads TGTGCCAGCAGCCAGGGACAGGGTTCCACTGAAGCTTTCTTT. Using reference TRBV14 and TRBJ1-1 for the parts outside the CDR3, the full variable domain is EAGVTQFPSHSVIEKGQTVTLRCDPISGHDNLYWYRRVMGKEIKFLLHFVKESKQDESGMPNNRFLAERTGGTYSTLKVQPAELEDSGVYFCASSQGQGSTEAFFGQGTRLTVV.

This clone was seen only once. The rearrangement links TRBV15 to TRBJ2-2, with TRBD2 matching over 7 bases. Germline CDR1 and CDR2: LNHNV and YYDKDF (reference sequence). V lost 1 base and J lost 1; bases outside the gene matches: 0. This CDR3 contains 15 residues. The CDR3, as DNA: TGTGCCACCAGCAGAGGCGGGGGGAACACCGGGGAGCTGTTTTTT. Amino acids: CATSRGGGNTGELFF.

This rearrangement joins TRBV19 to TRBJ2-1, with 8 bases that match TRBD1. The trim removed 5 bases at V and 4 bases at J, leaving 7 bases unmatched. Germline-derived CDR1 and CDR2 are LNHDA and SQIVND (reference sequence). This CDR3 comprises 15 residues. The CDR3 DNA reads TGTGCCAGTAGTCGAGACAGGGGAGGATACAATGAGCAGTTCTTC. Protein: CASSRDRGGYNEQFF.

The chain links TRBV9 to TRBJ2-5; 9 bases match TRBD2. Germline CDR1 and CDR2: SGDLS and YYNGEE. J was trimmed by 4 bases and V by 0 bases; bases with no gene match: 7. The CDR3 contains 16 residues. In DNA, the CDR3 is TGTGCCAGCAGCGTAGCTGGCGGGGGGGCCTTAGAGACCCAGTACTTC. Its translation is CASSVAGGGALETQYF.

The rearrangement links TRBV5-4 to TRBJ2-1; possibly TRBD2 for D (6 bases). V lost 4 bases, J lost 4 bases, and 12 bases lay in between. The CDR3 consists of 14 residues. The germline V gene encodes CDR1 SGHNT and CDR2 YYREEE (reference sequence). In DNA form, the CDR3 reads TGTGCCAGCAGCCCGGGACTTGATTACAATGAGCAGTTCTTC. As protein: CASSPGLDYNEQFF.

The V and J genes are TRBV28 and TRBJ2-7, with a tentative D call TRBD2 (6 bases). The CDR3 runs 15 residues. V was trimmed by 5 bases and J by 2 bases, leaving 16 bases between them. Germline values: CDR1 MDHEN, CDR2 SYDVKM. The CDR3 nucleotides read TGTGCCAGCAGTCCCCCCGCGGGGCCCGCCTACGAGCAGTACTTC. Its protein is CASSPPAGPAYEQYF.

V usage is TRBV20-1 and J usage is TRBJ1-2; perhaps TRBD1 as D (5 bases). The CDR3 covers 13 residues. V was shortened by 3 bases and J by 6 bases, with 14 bases between the two germline ends. Germline CDR1 DFQATT, CDR2 SNEGSKA (reference sequence). The chain's CDR3 is CSASAGTKDGYTF. CDR3 DNA sequence: TGCAGTGCTAGTGCAGGGACTAAGGATGGCTACACCTTC.